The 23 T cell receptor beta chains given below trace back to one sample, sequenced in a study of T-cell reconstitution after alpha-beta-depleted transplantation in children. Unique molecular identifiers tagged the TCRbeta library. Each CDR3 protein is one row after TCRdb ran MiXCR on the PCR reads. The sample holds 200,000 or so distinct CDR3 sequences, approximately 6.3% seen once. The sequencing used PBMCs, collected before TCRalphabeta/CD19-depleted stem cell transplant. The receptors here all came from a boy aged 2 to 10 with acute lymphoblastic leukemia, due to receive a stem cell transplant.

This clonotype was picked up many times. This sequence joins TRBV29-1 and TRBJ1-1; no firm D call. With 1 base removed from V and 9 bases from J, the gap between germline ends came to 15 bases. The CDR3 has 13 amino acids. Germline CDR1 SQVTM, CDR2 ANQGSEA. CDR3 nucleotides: TGCAGCGTTGAAGGCCCCGGGCCCGGAAAAGCTTTCTTT. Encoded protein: CSVEGPGPGKAFF. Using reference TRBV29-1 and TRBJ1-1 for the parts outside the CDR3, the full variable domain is SAVISQKPSRDICQRGTSLTIQCQVDSQVTMMFWYRQQPGQSLTLIATANQGSEATYESGFVIDKFPISRPNLTFSTLTVSNMSPEDSSIYLCSVEGPGPGKAFFGQGTRLTVV.

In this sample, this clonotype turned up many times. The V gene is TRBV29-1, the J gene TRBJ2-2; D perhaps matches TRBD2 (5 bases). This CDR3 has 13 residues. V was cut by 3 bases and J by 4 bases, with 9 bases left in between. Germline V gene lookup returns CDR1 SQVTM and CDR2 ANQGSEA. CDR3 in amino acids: CSVDPGGTGELFF. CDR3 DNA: TGCAGCGTTGACCCAGGAGGCACCGGGGAGCTGTTTTTT.

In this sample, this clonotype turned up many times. The CDR3 DNA reads as TGTGCCAGCAGCTGGGGGGGCCAAGAGACCCAGTACTTC. Protein product: CASSWGGQETQYF. The V call is TRBV5-4, the J call TRBJ2-5; 7 nucleotides agree with TRBD2. CDR1 is SGHNT and CDR2 is YYREEE in the germline V gene (reference sequence). The CDR3 is 13 amino acids. J lost 1 base, V lost 3 bases, and 0 bases had no gene match.

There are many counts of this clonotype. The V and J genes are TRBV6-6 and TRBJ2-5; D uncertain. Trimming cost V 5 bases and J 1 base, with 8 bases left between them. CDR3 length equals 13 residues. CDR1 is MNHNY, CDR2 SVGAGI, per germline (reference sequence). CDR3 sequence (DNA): TGTGCCAGCAGTGGCAGGTCCCAAGAGACCCAGTACTTC. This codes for CASSGRSQETQYF.

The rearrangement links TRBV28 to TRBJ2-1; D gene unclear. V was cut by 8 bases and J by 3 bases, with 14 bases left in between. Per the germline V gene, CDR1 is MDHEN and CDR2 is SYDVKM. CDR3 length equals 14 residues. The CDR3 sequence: CASESPSYYNEQFF. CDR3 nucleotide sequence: TGTGCCAGCGAGTCGCCGTCCTACTACAATGAGCAGTTCTTC.

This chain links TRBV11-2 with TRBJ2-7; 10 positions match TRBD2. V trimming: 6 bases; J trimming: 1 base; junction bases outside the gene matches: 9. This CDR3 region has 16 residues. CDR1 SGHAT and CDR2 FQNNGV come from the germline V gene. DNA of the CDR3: TGTGCCAGCAGGGAGTTCGGGACTAGCGCTTCCTACGAGCAGTACTTC. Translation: CASREFGTSASYEQYF.

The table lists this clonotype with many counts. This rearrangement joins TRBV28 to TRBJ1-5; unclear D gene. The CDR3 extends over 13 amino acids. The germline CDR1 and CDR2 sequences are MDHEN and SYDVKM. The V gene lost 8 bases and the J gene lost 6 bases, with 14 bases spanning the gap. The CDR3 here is CASLNEASQPQHF. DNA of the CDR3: TGTGCCAGCCTTAACGAGGCTAGTCAGCCCCAGCATTTT.

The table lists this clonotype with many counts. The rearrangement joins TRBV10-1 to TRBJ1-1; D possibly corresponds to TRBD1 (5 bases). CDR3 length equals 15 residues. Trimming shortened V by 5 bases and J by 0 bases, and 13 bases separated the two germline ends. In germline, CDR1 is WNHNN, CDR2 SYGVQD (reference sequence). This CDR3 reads CASSICDSLNTEAFF. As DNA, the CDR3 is TGCGCCAGCAGTATATGCGACAGTCTGAACACTGAAGCTTTCTTT.

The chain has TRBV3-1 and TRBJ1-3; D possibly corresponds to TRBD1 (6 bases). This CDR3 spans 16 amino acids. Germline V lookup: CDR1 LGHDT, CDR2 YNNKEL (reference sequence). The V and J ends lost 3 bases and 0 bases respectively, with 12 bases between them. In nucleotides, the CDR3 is TGTGCCAGCAGCCAGACAGGCATCAACTCTGGAAACACCATATATTTT. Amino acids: CASSQTGINSGNTIYF.

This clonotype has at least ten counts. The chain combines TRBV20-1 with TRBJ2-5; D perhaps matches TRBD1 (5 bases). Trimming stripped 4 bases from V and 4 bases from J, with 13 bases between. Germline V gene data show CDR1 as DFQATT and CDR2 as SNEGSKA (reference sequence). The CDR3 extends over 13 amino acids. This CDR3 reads CSATPGILETQYF. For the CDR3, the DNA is TGCAGTGCTACCCCAGGGATCCTAGAGACCCAGTACTTC.

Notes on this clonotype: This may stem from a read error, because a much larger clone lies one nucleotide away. The CDR3 DNA reads TGTGCCACCAGCAGACCCGGGGATAACACCGGGGAGCTGTTTTTT. Its protein product is CATSRPGDNTGELFF. The chain links TRBV15 to TRBJ2-2; maybe TRBD2 (5 bases). CDR3 length: 15 residues. V was shortened by 2 bases and J by 2 bases, with 9 bases between the two germline ends. Germline CDR1 reads LNHNV; CDR2 reads YYDKDF (reference sequence).

CDR3 residues: CASSYLDRAEAFF. As DNA, the CDR3 is TGTGCCAGCAGTTACCTGGACAGGGCCGAAGCTTTCTTT. The chain couples TRBV6-2 or TRBV6-3 to TRBJ1-1, with 8 bases fitting TRBD1. The CDR3 sequence is 13 residues long. V dropped 2 bases and J dropped 8; count of bases not matched to a gene: 4. Germline V gene lookup returns CDR1 MNHEY and CDR2 SVGEGT.

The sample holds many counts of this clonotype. The CDR3 spells CSGGQWEETQYF. The CDR3, as DNA: TGCAGTGGGGGGCAATGGGAAGAGACCCAGTACTTC. The genes are TRBV20-1 and TRBJ2-5; D is possibly TRBD1 (6 bases). CDR3 length equals 12 residues. With 7 bases removed from V and 3 bases from J, the gap between germline ends came to 12 bases. Per germline, CDR1 DFQATT and CDR2 SNEGSKA (reference sequence).

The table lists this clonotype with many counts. The CDR3 DNA sequence: TGTGCCAGCAGTCGAGGACAGGGGAGCACTGAAGCTTTCTTT. Protein sequence: CASSRGQGSTEAFF. V is TRBV27 and J is TRBJ1-1, with 9 bases identical to TRBD1. Germline CDR1 is MNHEY and CDR2 is SMNVEV (reference sequence). The CDR3 contains 14 residues. V was pared by 5 bases and J by 4 bases, with 5 bases of the junction left unmatched.

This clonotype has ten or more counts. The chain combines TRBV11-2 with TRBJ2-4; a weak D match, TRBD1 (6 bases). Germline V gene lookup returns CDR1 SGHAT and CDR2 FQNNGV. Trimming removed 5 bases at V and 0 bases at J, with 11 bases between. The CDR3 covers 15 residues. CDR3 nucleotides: TGTGCCAGCAGCCCAGGGGCCTTAGCCAAAAACATTCAGTACTTC. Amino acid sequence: CASSPGALAKNIQYF.

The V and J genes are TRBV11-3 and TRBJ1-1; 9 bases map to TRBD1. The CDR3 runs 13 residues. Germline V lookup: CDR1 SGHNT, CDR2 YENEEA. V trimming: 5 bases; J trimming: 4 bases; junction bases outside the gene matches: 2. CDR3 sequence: CASSQQGATEAFF. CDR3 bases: TGTGCCAGCAGCCAACAGGGGGCCACTGAAGCTTTCTTT.

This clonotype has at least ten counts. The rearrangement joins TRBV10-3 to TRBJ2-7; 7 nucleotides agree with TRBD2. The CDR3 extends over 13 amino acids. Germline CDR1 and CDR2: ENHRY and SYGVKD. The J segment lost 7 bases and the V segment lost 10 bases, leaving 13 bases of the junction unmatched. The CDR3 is CATPGGGLKEQYF. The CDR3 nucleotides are TGTGCCACCCCGGGCGGGGGACTAAAGGAGCAGTACTTC.

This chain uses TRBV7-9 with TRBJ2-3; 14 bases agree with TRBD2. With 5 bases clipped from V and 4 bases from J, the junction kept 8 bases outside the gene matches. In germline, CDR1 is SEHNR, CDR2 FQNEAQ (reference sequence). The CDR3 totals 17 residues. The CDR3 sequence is CASSPRGLAGVADTQYF. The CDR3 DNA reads TGTGCCAGCAGCCCTAGGGGACTAGCGGGAGTAGCAGATACGCAGTATTTT. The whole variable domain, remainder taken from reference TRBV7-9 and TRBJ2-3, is DTGVSQNPRHKITKRGQNVTFRCDPISEHNRLYWYRQTLGQGPEFLTYFQNEAQLEKSRLLSDRFSAERPKGSFSTLEIQRTEQGDSAMYLCASSPRGLAGVADTQYFGPGTRLTVL.

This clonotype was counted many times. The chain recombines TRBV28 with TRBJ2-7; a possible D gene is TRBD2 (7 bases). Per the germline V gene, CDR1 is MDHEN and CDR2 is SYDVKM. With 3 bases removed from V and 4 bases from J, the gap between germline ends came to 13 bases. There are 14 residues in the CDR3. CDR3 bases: TGTGCCAGCAGTTTCGAGGGGGGGCCTTACGAGCAGTACTTC. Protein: CASSFEGGPYEQYF.

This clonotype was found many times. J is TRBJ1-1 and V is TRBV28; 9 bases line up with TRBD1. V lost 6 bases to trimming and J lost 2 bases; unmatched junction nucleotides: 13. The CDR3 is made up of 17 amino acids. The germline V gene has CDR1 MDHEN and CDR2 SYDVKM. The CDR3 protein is CASSLTGDRAGNTEAFF. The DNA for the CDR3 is TGTGCCAGCAGCCTCACCGGGGACAGGGCGGGTAACACTGAAGCTTTCTTT.

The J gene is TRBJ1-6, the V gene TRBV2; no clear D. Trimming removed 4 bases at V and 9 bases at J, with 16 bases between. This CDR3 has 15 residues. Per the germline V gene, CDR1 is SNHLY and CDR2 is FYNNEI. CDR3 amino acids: CASSVNVGSVSPLHF. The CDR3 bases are TGTGCCAGCAGTGTCAACGTGGGGAGTGTTTCACCCCTCCACTTT.

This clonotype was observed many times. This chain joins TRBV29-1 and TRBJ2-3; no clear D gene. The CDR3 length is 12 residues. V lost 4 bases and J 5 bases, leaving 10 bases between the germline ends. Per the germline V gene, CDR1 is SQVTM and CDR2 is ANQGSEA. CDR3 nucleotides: TGCAGCGTTGGGGCAGACCGAGATACGCAGTATTTT. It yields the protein CSVGADRDTQYF.

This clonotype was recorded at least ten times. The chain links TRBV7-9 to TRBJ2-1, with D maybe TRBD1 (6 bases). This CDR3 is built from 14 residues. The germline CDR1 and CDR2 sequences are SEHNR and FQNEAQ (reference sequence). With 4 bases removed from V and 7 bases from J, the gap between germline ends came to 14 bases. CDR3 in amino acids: CASSSVSRGNEQFF. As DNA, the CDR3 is TGTGCCAGCAGCTCCGTGAGTAGGGGGAATGAGCAGTTCTTC.